The 9 T cell receptor beta chains in this list originate from one sample, sequenced in a study of technical replicates of blood from several donors. Sequenced by immunoSEQ multiplex PCR; TCRdb stores in-frame clones only, minus some. The repertoire holds tens of thousands of clones, with roughly four fifths as singletons. The sample taken for sequencing was PBMCs. These TCRs come from a human donor in good health. Some clones in this sample may be carry-over from other donors' samples.

CDR3 nucleotides: TGTGCCAGCTCACCGGGACAGAACACCTTTAATGAGCAGTTCTTC. Its protein product is CASSPGQNTFNEQFF. V is TRBV18 and J is TRBJ2-1; 7 positions agree with TRBD1. Trimming cost V 3 bases and J 7 bases; bases outside gene matches: 9. This CDR3 region has 15 residues. The germline V gene has CDR1 KGHSH and CDR2 LQKENI.

This clone was seen more than once but under ten times. The gene calls are TRBV30 and TRBJ2-1; 8 bases map to TRBD2. This CDR3 has 14 amino acids. Germline V gene lookup returns CDR1 GTSNPN and CDR2 SVGIG (reference sequence). V gave up 3 bases and J gave up 2 bases; unmatched junction bases: 3. CDR3 sequence: CAWRSGGAYNEQFF. CDR3 nucleotide sequence: TGTGCCTGGAGATCCGGGGGGGCCTACAATGAGCAGTTCTTC.

The chain combines TRBV4-2 with TRBJ2-3, with a tentative D call TRBD2 (6 bases). CDR3 size: 16 residues. The V and J ends lost 4 bases and 2 bases respectively, with 16 bases between them. Germline V gene lookup returns CDR1 LGHNA and CDR2 YNFKEQ. The CDR3 protein is CASSLNPGTLTDTQYF. The CDR3 nucleotides read TGTGCCAGCAGCCTAAACCCCGGGACTCTCACAGATACGCAGTATTTT.

V and J are TRBV5-1 and TRBJ2-5; 7 positions match TRBD2. Germline V lookup: CDR1 SGHRS, CDR2 YFSETQ. This CDR3 spans 13 amino acids. With V trimmed by 4 bases and J by 4 bases, 4 bases remained unmatched. The CDR3 bases are TGCGCCAGCAGCGGCGGACTAGGAGAGACCCAGTACTTC. This encodes CASSGGLGETQYF.

This clone was counted a single time. The rearrangement links TRBV7-3 to TRBJ2-6, with a tentative D call TRBD1 (6 bases). CDR1 and CDR2 from the germline V gene are SGHTA and FQGTGA. The CDR3 covers 16 residues. V dropped 3 bases and J dropped 4 bases, with 13 bases sitting between them. DNA of the CDR3: TGTGCCAGCAGCTTGGGGTCAGGGACAGGGGCCAACGTCCTGACTTTC. Protein product: CASSLGSGTGANVLTF.

This clone was seen only a few times. Its ends do not fully match the called genes, so a read error is possible. The rearrangement links TRBV7-7 to TRBJ2-5; 9 bases match TRBD2. Germline assignment: CDR1 SSHAT and CDR2 FNYEAQ (reference sequence). The CDR3 is 15 amino acids. The CDR3 DNA follows: TGTGCTAGCAGCCCCGCGGGGACTAGCATAGAGACCCAGTACTTC. Translating gives CASSPAGTSIETQYF.

The chain uses TRBV14 and TRBJ1-1, with D perhaps matching TRBD1 (5 bases). The CDR3 sequence is 13 residues long. CDR1 and CDR2 from the germline V gene are SGHDN and FVKESK. The ends were cut back, 4 bases at V and 5 bases at J, with 11 bases in the middle. CDR3 in amino acids: CASSRQGRTEAFF. Here the CDR3 DNA reads TGTGCCAGCAGCCGTCAGGGAAGAACTGAAGCTTTCTTT.

In this sample, this clone turned up once. The chain links TRBV6-5 to TRBJ2-7, with 12 nucleotides matching TRBD2. Trimming cost V 6 bases and J 2 bases; bases outside gene matches: 5. Looked up from germline, CDR1 is MNHEY and CDR2 is SVGAGI. The CDR3 has 15 residues. The CDR3 is CASSLGLAGTYEQYF. As DNA, the CDR3 is TGTGCCAGCAGCCTCGGACTAGCGGGGACCTACGAGCAGTACTTC.

The chain couples TRBV7-9 to TRBJ2-3; possible D gene TRBD1, 5 bases. V lost 1 base to trimming and J lost 3 bases, with 14 bases between them. The CDR3 is 16 amino acids. CDR1 is SEHNR and CDR2 is FQNEAQ in the germline V gene (reference sequence). The CDR3 loop reads CASSLGGRAFTDTQYF. In nucleotides, the CDR3 is TGTGCCAGCAGCTTAGGAGGCAGGGCGTTTACAGATACGCAGTATTTT.